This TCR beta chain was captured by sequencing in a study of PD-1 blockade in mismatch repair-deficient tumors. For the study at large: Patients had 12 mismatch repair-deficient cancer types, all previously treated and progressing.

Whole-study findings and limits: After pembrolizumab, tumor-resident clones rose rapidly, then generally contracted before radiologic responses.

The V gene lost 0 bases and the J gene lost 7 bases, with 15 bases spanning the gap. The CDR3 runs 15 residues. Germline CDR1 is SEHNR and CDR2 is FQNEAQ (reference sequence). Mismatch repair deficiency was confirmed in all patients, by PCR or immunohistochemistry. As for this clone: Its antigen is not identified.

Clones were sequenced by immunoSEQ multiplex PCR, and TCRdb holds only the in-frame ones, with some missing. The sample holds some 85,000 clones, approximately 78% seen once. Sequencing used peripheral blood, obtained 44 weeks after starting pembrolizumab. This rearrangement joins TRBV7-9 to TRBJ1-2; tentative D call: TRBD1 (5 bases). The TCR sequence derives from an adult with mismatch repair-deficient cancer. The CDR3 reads CASSLASEGSLGYTF. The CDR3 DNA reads TGTGCCAGCAGCTTAGCGTCTGAGGGGAGTCTTGGCTACACCTTC.